This TCR beta chain was captured in a study of regulatory T cells in long-lasting Graves disease. According to the study, TCR beta libraries were built with iRepertoire HTBI primers and CDR3-region Arm-PCR. TCRdb ran MiXCR on the multiplex PCR reads and lists one entry per CDR3 protein. The sample records about 460,000 distinct CDR3 sequences, 11% to 15% being singletons. V lost 5 bases and J lost 0; bases outside the gene matches: 0. Germline CDR1 is PRHDT and CDR2 is FYEKMQ (reference sequence). This CDR3 is 17 amino acids long. Time point indicated: newly diagnosed GD, antithyroid drugs for less than 3 months. RNA from PBMCs was the source of the TCR library. Many counts were recorded for this clonotype. These data are also associated with another study on T cells in Graves' hyperthyroidism and ophthalmopathy.

Specimen: peripheral blood mononuclear cells (PBMCs), collected at new diagnosis, from a patient treated with antithyroid drugs. The clonotype originates from a woman aged 45-59 years with Graves disease. The chain has TRBV13 and TRBJ2-2; 16 bases map to TRBD2. CDR3 in amino acids: CASSGTSGRANTGELFF. The CDR3 DNA reads TGTGCCAGCAGCGGGACTAGCGGGAGGGCGAACACCGGGGAGCTGTTTTTT.